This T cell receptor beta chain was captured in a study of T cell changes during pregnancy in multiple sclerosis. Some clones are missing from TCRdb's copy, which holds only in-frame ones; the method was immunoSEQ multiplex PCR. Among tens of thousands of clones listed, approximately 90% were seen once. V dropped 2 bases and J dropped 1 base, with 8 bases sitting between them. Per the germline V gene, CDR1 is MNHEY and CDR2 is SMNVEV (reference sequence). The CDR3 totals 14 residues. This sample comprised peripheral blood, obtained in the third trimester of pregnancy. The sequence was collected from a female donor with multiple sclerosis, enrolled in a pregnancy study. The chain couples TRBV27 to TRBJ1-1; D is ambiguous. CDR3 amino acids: CASSLLAGNTEAFF. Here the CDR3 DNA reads TGTGCCAGCAGTTTACTCGCCGGGAACACTGAAGCTTTCTTT.